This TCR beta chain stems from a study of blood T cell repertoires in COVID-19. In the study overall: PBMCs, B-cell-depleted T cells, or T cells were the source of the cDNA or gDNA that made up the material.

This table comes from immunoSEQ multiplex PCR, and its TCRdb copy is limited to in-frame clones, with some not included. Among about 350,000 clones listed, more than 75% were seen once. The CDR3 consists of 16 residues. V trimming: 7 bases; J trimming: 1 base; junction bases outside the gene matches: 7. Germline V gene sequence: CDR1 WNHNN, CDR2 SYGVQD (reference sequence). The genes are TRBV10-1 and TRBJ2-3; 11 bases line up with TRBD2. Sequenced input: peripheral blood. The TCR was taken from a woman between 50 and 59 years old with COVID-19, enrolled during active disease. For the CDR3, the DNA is TGCGCCAGCACCCAACTAGCGGGAGCAGGCACAGATACGCAGTATTTT. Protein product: CASTQLAGAGTDTQYF.